This TCR beta chain was recorded in a study of blood T cell repertoires in COVID-19. Methods used by the authors: Estimates of nucleated cell counts were drawn from the amplification of reference gene primers. Here immunoSEQ multiplex PCR was the method, and the copy in TCRdb shows in-frame clones only, minus some. V and J calls and clone size come straight from that table; D and trimming were deduced from the DNA. Here the sample spans over 70,000 clones, more than 80% being singletons. The V segment lost 4 bases and the J segment 10 bases; nucleotides outside the gene matches: 11. The CDR3 has 15 residues. CDR1 KGHDR and CDR2 SFDVKD come from the germline V gene.

Sequencing was done on a sample of peripheral blood. This clonotype was sampled from a woman between 70 and 85 years old with acute or convalescent COVID-19. The chain carries TRBV24-1 and TRBJ2-1; 8 bases are shared with TRBD1. Written as DNA, the CDR3 is TGTGCCACCAGTGACCCCATTCGACAGGGGTGGGAGCAGTTCTTC. Translating it yields CATSDPIRQGWEQFF.